This TCR beta chain was recovered during a study of blood T cell repertoires in COVID-19. Study context: From T cells, B-cell-depleted T cells, or PBMCs came the material, which was cDNA or gDNA.

The authors' processing: Reference gene primer amplification yielded estimated nucleated cell counts. Clones were read by immunoSEQ multiplex PCR, and TCRdb kept only the in-frame ones, dropping some. Clonal size and the V and J genes are those of that table, whereas D and trimming came from the DNA. Of about 410,000 clones in the sample, 86% were seen once. The CDR3 length is 13 residues. Germline values: CDR1 LGHDT, CDR2 YNNKEL (reference sequence). The V end lost 4 bases, the J end lost 7 bases, and 10 bases lay between the germline ends. The chain carries TRBV3-1 (or the pseudogene TRBV3-2) and TRBJ2-2; D ambiguous. Sequencing was done on a sample of peripheral blood. This sequence originates from a woman under 40 with active or convalescent COVID-19. The CDR3, as DNA: TGTGCCAGCAGCCGACGCACGGGCGGGGAGCTGTTTTTT. It is translated as CASSRRTGGELFF.